Shown below are 23 T cell receptor beta chains from a single sample sequenced in a study of T-cell reconstitution after alpha-beta-depleted transplantation in children. Researchers prepared the TCRbeta library using unique molecular identifiers, the study reports. TCRdb redid the calling of the PCR reads with MiXCR, one entry per CDR3 protein. The table shows over 550,000 distinct CDR3 sequences, with about 10% occurring only once. The sequencing here drew on PBMCs from the stem cell graft donor, taken from the stem cell graft. Receptors were obtained from a human donor who donated a stem cell graft to a child with acute myeloid leukemia.

This clonotype has a handful of counts. The V call is TRBV24-1, the J call TRBJ2-2, with D perhaps TRBD2 (5 bases). Trimming removed 0 bases at V and 5 bases at J, with 9 bases between. The length of the CDR3 is 15 residues. Per germline, CDR1 KGHDR and CDR2 SFDVKD. This chain's CDR3 is CATSDLKRQTGELFF. The CDR3 DNA reads as TGTGCCACCAGTGATTTGAAGCGGCAAACCGGGGAGCTGTTTTTT.

This clonotype was found many times. V and J are TRBV12-3 or TRBV12-4 and TRBJ1-5; maybe TRBD1 (6 bases). This CDR3 spans 13 amino acids. V was cut by 7 bases and J by 7 bases, with 14 bases left in between. The CDR3 here is CASTEGGNQPQHF. DNA of the CDR3: TGTGCCAGCACCGAAGGGGGGAACCAGCCCCAGCATTTT.

The genes are TRBV15 and TRBJ2-2; TRBD1 might be the D (6 bases). Germline CDR1 is LNHNV and CDR2 is YYDKDF (reference sequence). The CDR3 runs 15 residues. Trimming removed 3 bases from V and 2 bases from J, with 10 bases in between. The CDR3 reads CATSSGTTNTGELFF. The CDR3, as DNA: TGTGCCACCAGCAGCGGGACAACTAACACCGGGGAGCTGTTTTTT.

This clonotype has ten or more counts. The V gene is TRBV11-2, the J gene TRBJ2-1, with TRBD2 matching 7 bases. Trimming removed 1 base from V and 14 bases from J; junction bases left unmatched: 11. This CDR3 is built from 14 residues. CDR1 is SGHAT and CDR2 is FQNNGV in the germline V gene. CDR3 residues: CASSLAPETSREFF. Here the CDR3 DNA reads TGTGCCAGCAGCTTAGCTCCCGAGACTAGCAGGGAGTTCTTC. Full variable domain (remainder filled in from reference TRBV11-2 and TRBJ2-1): EAGVAQSPRYKIIEKRQSVAFWCNPISGHATLYWYQQILGQGPKLLIQFQNNGVVDDSQLPKDRFSAERLKGVDSTLKIQPAKLEDSAVYLCASSLAPETSREFFGPGTRLTVL.

This clonotype was counted a few times. It may be a read error: a sequence one base away is much more abundant. CDR3 bases: TGTGCCAGCAGCTTCGGGAGCTCGAGCTCCTACGAGCAGTACTTC. Translated, it gives CASSFGSSSSYEQYF. The chain uses TRBV11-2 and TRBJ2-7; the D gene is possibly TRBD2 (6 bases). V shed 3 bases and J shed 0 bases, with 12 bases lying between them. Germline CDR1 is SGHAT and CDR2 is FQNNGV. This CDR3 is built from 15 residues.

In its sample, this clonotype was seen a few times. The chain links TRBV12-3 or TRBV12-4 to TRBJ2-4; D possibly corresponds to TRBD2 (6 bases). The CDR3 covers 15 residues. V lost 3 bases to trimming and J lost 2 bases, with 11 bases between them. The CDR3 protein is CASSFGGGSKNIQYF. The CDR3 nucleotides are TGTGCCAGCAGTTTTGGAGGAGGGTCCAAAAACATTCAGTACTTC.

This clonotype was recorded a few times. The chain has TRBV29-1 and TRBJ2-3; 8 bases map to TRBD2. After removal of 6 bases from V and 2 bases from J, the junction contained 7 bases not matched to a gene. Germline V lookup: CDR1 SQVTM, CDR2 ANQGSEA. This CDR3 comprises 14 residues. The CDR3 DNA reads TGCAGCGTCCAAAGCGGGAGTTTCACAGATACGCAGTATTTT. Protein: CSVQSGSFTDTQYF.

The rearrangement uses TRBV28 and TRBJ2-1; no clear D gene. This CDR3 is built from 16 residues. Trimming pared 3 bases from V and 0 bases from J, leaving 12 bases between. The germline CDR1 and CDR2 sequences are MDHEN and SYDVKM. DNA of the CDR3: TGTGCCAGCAGTTTGGCCTCTCGCGGCTCCTACAATGAGCAGTTCTTC. It specifies CASSLASRGSYNEQFF. Full variable domain (outside the CDR3, taken from reference TRBV28 and TRBJ2-1): DVKVTQSSRYLVKRTGEKVFLECVQDMDHENMFWYRQDPGLGLRLIYFSYDVKMKEKGDIPEGYSVSREKKERFSLILESASTNQTSMYLCASSLASRGSYNEQFFGPGTRLTVL.

In this sample, this clonotype turned up many times. CDR3 protein: CASSPQGQGNYGYTF. The CDR3 bases are TGTGCCAGCAGCCCCCAGGGACAGGGGAACTATGGCTACACCTTC. The chain uses TRBV7-3 and TRBJ1-2; 10 nucleotides match TRBD1. V was pared by 5 bases and J by 2 bases, with 5 bases of the junction left unmatched. This CDR3 comprises 15 residues. Germline V lookup: CDR1 SGHTA, CDR2 FQGTGA.

This clonotype was seen only a few times. The chain has TRBV12-3 or TRBV12-4 and TRBJ2-2, with TRBD1 matching 9 bases. V lost 3 bases, J lost 7 bases, and 6 bases stayed unmatched. The CDR3 is made up of 15 amino acids. The CDR3 here is CASSFGTGSGGELFF. CDR3 sequence (DNA): TGTGCCAGCAGTTTTGGGACAGGGAGTGGCGGGGAGCTGTTTTTT.

The chain is built from TRBV19 and TRBJ2-5, with 15 bases matching TRBD2. Germline trimming cut 7 bases from V and 4 bases from J; bases unmatched to any gene: 1. This CDR3 spans 14 amino acids. CDR1 and CDR2 from the germline V gene are LNHDA and SQIVND (reference sequence). The CDR3 nucleotides read TGTGCCAGTACGGGACTAGCGGGAGGAGAGACCCAGTACTTC. Translating gives CASTGLAGGETQYF.

The rearrangement uses TRBV5-1 and TRBJ2-1; D not resolved. Germline values: CDR1 SGHRS, CDR2 YFSETQ. This CDR3 is built from 14 residues. The V end lost 3 bases, the J end lost 6 bases, and 13 bases lay between the germline ends. The CDR3 sequence is CASSSASYFNEQFF. The CDR3 DNA reads as TGCGCCAGCAGCTCGGCTAGTTACTTCAATGAGCAGTTCTTC.

This clonotype was counted a few times. The V gene is TRBV5-1, the J gene TRBJ2-2; D might be TRBD2 (6 bases). V was shortened by 4 bases and J by 5 bases, with 15 bases between the two germline ends. Germline loops: CDR1 SGHRS, CDR2 YFSETQ. This CDR3 region has 15 residues. The CDR3 loop is CASSTGTPGTGELFF. For the CDR3, the DNA is TGCGCCAGCAGCACCGGGACTCCCGGGACCGGGGAGCTGTTTTTT.

The V gene is TRBV5-1, the J gene TRBJ2-5, with 12 bases that match TRBD1. Germline trimming cut 4 bases from V and 5 bases from J; bases unmatched to any gene: 9. There are 16 residues in the CDR3. Germline V CDR1 and CDR2: SGHRS, YFSETQ. The CDR3 sequence is CASSAGQGATGETQYF. The DNA of the CDR3 is TGCGCCAGCAGCGCGGGACAGGGGGCAACTGGGGAGACCCAGTACTTC.

This clonotype has just a few counts. The rearrangement links TRBV6-2 or TRBV6-3 to TRBJ2-2; D might be TRBD2 (6 bases). The CDR3 spans 16 residues. From germline, CDR1 is MNHEY and CDR2 SVGEGT. V lost 5 bases to trimming and J lost 5 bases, with 18 bases between them. The CDR3 sequence is CASSRPGLPRTGELFF. The CDR3 DNA sequence: TGTGCCAGCAGTCGCCCGGGACTTCCGAGAACCGGGGAGCTGTTTTTT.

The J gene is TRBJ2-3, the V gene TRBV7-8; 13 positions agree with TRBD2. Germline lookup yields CDR1 SGHVS and CDR2 FQNEAQ. CDR3 length equals 19 residues. J was trimmed by 5 bases and V by 1 base; bases with no gene match: 12. CDR3 in DNA: TGTGCCAGCAGCTTAGTGGCGGGGGGACTAGCGGGAATTCTAGATACGCAGTATTTT. This codes for CASSLVAGGLAGILDTQYF.

The chain links TRBV6-1 to TRBJ1-3, with D perhaps matching TRBD1 (5 bases). Germline V gene lookup returns CDR1 MNHNS and CDR2 SASEGT. V was trimmed by 1 base and J by 1 base, leaving 8 bases between them. The CDR3 covers 15 residues. CDR3 nucleotide sequence: TGTGCCAGCAGTGAAGTTGCAGGGTCTGGAAACACCATATATTTT. Amino acid sequence: CASSEVAGSGNTIYF.

This clonotype was recorded many times. The rearrangement links TRBV20-1 to TRBJ2-2; TRBD1 matches at 7 bases. The CDR3 is made up of 13 amino acids. From germline, CDR1 is DFQATT and CDR2 SNEGSKA (reference sequence). The junction had 6 bases not matched to a gene; V was cut back by 7 bases and J by 4 bases. The CDR3 nucleotides read TGCAGTGTCCATAGGACAGGCACCGGGGAGCTGTTTTTT. Translating it yields CSVHRTGTGELFF.

The chain links TRBV7-2 to TRBJ1-2; D might be TRBD1 (6 bases). Germline CDR1 is SGHTA and CDR2 is FQGNSA. The CDR3 contains 14 residues. V dropped 5 bases and J dropped 2 bases, with 12 bases sitting between them. In nucleotides, the CDR3 is TGTGCCAGCAGCCAATGGGGGGCCAACTATGGCTACACCTTC. Its translation is CASSQWGANYGYTF.

Worth noting for this clonotype: A much larger clone lies a single base off, so this may be a read error. The chain combines TRBV6-4 with TRBJ1-1; 7 bases match TRBD1. There are 14 residues in the CDR3. CDR1 MRHNA and CDR2 SNTAGT come from the germline V gene. V lost 8 bases, J lost 2 bases, and 8 bases stayed unmatched. The CDR3 sequence: CASGATGDNTEAFF. In nucleotides, the CDR3 is TGTGCCAGCGGTGCTACAGGGGATAACACTGAAGCTTTCTTT.

This clonotype showed up just a few times. The chain has TRBV4-2 and TRBJ2-1, with 8 bases aligning to TRBD2. This CDR3 spans 18 amino acids. J gave up 5 bases and V 0 bases, and 12 bases lay outside the gene matches. CDR1 and CDR2 (germline): LGHNA, YNFKEQ. CDR3 amino acids: CASSQESRARGRNNEQFF. CDR3 nucleotide sequence: TGTGCCAGCAGCCAAGAGTCCCGAGCTCGCGGGAGGAACAATGAGCAGTTCTTC.

With respect to this clonotype: A read error may explain this, as a much larger clone is one base away. The chain combines TRBV20-1 with TRBJ2-1, with 7 nucleotides matching TRBD2. The CDR3 sequence is 16 residues long. Looked up from germline, CDR1 is DFQATT and CDR2 is SNEGSKA (reference sequence). CDR3 sequence (DNA): TGCTGTGCTAGAGATCCAGGCGGGAGCTCCTACAATGAGCAGTTCTTC. This sequence encodes CCARDPGGSSYNEQFF.

This clonotype was observed at least ten times. This chain uses TRBV29-1 with TRBJ1-2; the D is unclear. The ends were cut back, 4 bases at V and 7 bases at J, with 13 bases in the middle. This CDR3 is built from 12 residues. CDR1 is SQVTM and CDR2 is ANQGSEA in the germline V gene. The CDR3 coding sequence is TGCAGCGTTGTGGCGGGGTCTCGTGGCTACACCTTC. It is translated as CSVVAGSRGYTF.